This T cell receptor beta chain was identified in a study of blood T cell repertoires in COVID-19. The wider study: Nucleic acid was either cDNA or gDNA, and it came from T cells, B-cell-depleted T cells, or PBMCs.

The CDR3 runs to 15 residues. Germline V gene lookup returns CDR1 MDHEN and CDR2 SYDVKM. V lost 6 bases to trimming and J lost 5 bases, with 17 bases between them. Sequencing used immunoSEQ multiplex PCR; TCRdb keeps in-frame clones, though not all of them. The sample lists 300,000 to 350,000 clones, 80% to 90% occurring once. In terms of age and location, participants ranged from roughly 18 to 95 years and lived in about two dozen US areas. Cohorts were assigned according to the clinical history that participants reported. The study counted Cohort 3 donors as recovered given two negative PCRs, clearance, or symptom resolution.

V gene TRBV28 combines with J gene TRBJ1-5, with D perhaps TRBD1 (6 bases). The receptor was isolated from a young man who had recovered from COVID-19. Sequencing was performed on PBMCs or T cells enriched from blood (not recorded which). The CDR3 DNA is TGTGCCAGCAGCCCAACAGGGAAAGGAGATCAGCCCCAGCATTTT. Encoded protein: CASSPTGKGDQPQHF. The full variable domain, with the rest looked up from reference TRBV28 and TRBJ1-5, is DVKVTQSSRYLVKRTGEKVFLECVQDMDHENMFWYRQDPGLGLRLIYFSYDVKMKEKGDIPEGYSVSREKKERFSLILESASTNQTSMYLCASSPTGKGDQPQHFGDGTRLSIL.